This T cell receptor beta chain was captured in a study of T cells in Graves' hyperthyroidism and ophthalmopathy. Study findings and constraints: Ophthalmopathy could be told apart from stable hyperthyroidism with a 13 V-J model.

Germline V gene lookup returns CDR1 MNHNS and CDR2 SASEGT. The CDR3 extends over 16 amino acids. V gave up 1 base and J gave up 1 base; unmatched junction bases: 5. Amplified regions were TCR beta CDR3 sequences from RNA transcripts. An initial round of RT-PCR targeting the TCR CDR3 relied on the HTBI primer set. One entry per CDR3 protein, called by TCRdb with MiXCR from the multiplex PCR reads. The profile shows 400,000 to 500,000 distinct CDR3 sequences, roughly 14% of them singletons. A word on this clonotype: Antigen unknown.

The chain combines TRBV6-1 with TRBJ1-1, with 8 bases matching TRBD1. This clonotype originated in a man aged 18 to 29 with Graves' ophthalmopathy. Source material: blood. The CDR3 bases are TGTGCCAGCAGTGAAGTTACTGGGACAGGGAACACTGAAGCTTTCTTT. Its protein is CASSEVTGTGNTEAFF.